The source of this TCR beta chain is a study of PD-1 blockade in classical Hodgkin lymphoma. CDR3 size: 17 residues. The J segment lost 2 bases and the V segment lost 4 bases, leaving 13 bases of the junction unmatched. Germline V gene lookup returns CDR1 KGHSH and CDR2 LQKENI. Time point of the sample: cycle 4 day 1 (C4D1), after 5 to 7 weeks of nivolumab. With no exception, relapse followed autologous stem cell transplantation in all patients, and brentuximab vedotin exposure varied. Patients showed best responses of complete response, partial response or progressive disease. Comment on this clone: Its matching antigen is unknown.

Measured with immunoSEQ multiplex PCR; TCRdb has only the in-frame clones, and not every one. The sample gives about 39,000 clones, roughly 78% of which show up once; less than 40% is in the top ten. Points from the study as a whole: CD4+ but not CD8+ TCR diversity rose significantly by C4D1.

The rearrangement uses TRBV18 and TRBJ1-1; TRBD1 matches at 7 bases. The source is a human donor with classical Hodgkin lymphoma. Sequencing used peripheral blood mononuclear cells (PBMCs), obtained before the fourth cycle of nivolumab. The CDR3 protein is CASSQRAAGGGNTEAFF. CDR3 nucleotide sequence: TGTGCCAGCTCACAACGGGCGGCAGGGGGAGGTAACACTGAAGCTTTCTTT.